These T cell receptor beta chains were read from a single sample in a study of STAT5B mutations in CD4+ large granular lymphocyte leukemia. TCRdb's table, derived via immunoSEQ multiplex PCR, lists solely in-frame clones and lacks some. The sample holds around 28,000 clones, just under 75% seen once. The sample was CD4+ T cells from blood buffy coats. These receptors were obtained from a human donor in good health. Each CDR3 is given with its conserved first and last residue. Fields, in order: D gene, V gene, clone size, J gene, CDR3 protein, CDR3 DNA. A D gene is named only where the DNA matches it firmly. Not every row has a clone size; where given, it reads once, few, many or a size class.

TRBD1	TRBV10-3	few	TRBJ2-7	CAIRPGTAGSYEQYF	TGTGCCATCAGACCCGGGACAGCAGGGTCCTACGAGCAGTACTTC
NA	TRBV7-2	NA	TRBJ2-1	CASSGRLRDEQFF	TGTGCCAGCAGCGGACGTTTACGGGATGAGCAGTTCTTC
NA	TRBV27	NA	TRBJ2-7	CASSFSGAPYEQYF	TGTGCCAGCAGTTTTTCAGGGGCTCCCTACGAGCAGTACTTC
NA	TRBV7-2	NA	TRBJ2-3	CASSIYRDTQYF	TGTGCCAGCAGCATTTATAGGGATACGCAGTATTTT
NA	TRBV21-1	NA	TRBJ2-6	CASSKGWTGGITGANVLTF	TGTGCCAGCAGCAAAGGGTGGACAGGGGGCATCACTGGGGCCAACGTCCTGACTTTC
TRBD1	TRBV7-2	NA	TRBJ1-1	CASSLVPGGDTEAFF	TGTGCCAGCAGCTTAGTTCCAGGGGGCGACACTGAAGCTTTCTTT
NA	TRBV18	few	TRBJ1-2	CASSPSESGYTF	TGTGCCAGCTCACCAAGCGAGAGTGGCTACACCTTC
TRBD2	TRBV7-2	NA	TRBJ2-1	CASSLGPAGRVGVEQFF	TGTGCCAGCAGCTTAGGCCCAGCGGGACGGGTAGGTGTTGAGCAGTTCTTC
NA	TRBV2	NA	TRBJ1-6	CASSELSARDNSPLHF	TGTGCCAGCAGTGAACTATCCGCACGGGATAATTCACCCCTCCACTTT
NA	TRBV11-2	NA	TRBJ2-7	CASSSYGGSEYEQYF	TGTGCCAGCAGCTCTTATGGAGGGAGCGAGTACGAGCAGTACTTC
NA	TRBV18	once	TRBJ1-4	CASSPRPSEKLFF	TGTGCCAGCTCACCACGGCCCTCTGAAAAACTGTTTTTT
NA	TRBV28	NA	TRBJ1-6	CASSTDYSPLHF	TGTGCCAGCAGCACGGACTACTCACCCCTCCACTTT
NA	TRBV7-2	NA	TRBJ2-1	CASSSLAGLSYNEQFF	TGTGCCAGCAGCTCTTTGGCCGGACTCTCCTACAATGAGCAGTTCTTC
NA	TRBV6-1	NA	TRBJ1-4	CASRETGREKLFF	TGTGCCAGCAGGGAGACGGGACGGGAAAAACTGTTTTTT
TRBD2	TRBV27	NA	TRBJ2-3	CASSSISLLLAGVGEDTQYF	TGTGCCAGCAGTTCAATTAGCCTCCTCCTAGCGGGAGTGGGGGAAGATACGCAGTATTTT
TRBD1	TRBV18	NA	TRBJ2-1	CASSPYQGGEQFF	TGTGCCAGCTCACCCTACCAAGGGGGCGAGCAGTTCTTC
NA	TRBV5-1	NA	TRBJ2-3	CATRPRGTDTQYF	TGCGCCACCCGTCCGCGGGGCACAGATACGCAGTATTTT
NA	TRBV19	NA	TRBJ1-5	CASSQAAFQPQHF	TGTGCCAGTAGTCAGGCGGCCTTTCAGCCCCAGCATTTT
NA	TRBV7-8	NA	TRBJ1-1	CASSLVQGYTEAFF	TGTGCCAGCAGCTTAGTTCAGGGCTACACTGAAGCTTTCTTT
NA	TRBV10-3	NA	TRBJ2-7	CATRLSSAYEQYF	TGTGCCACCAGACTGTCTAGTGCCTACGAGCAGTACTTC
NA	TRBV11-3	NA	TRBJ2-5	CASSFREAQYF	TGTGCCAGCAGCTTCAGAGAGGCCCAGTACTTC
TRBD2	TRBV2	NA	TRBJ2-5	CASSVAGEAETQYF	TGTGCCAGCAGTGTGGCGGGAGAGGCAGAGACCCAGTACTTC
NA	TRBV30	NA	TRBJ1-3	CACREGNTIYF	TGTGCCTGCAGGGAGGGAAACACCATATATTTT
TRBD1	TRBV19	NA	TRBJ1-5	CASSRGTGGVQPQHF	TGTGCCAGTAGCAGAGGGACAGGGGGCGTTCAGCCCCAGCATTTT
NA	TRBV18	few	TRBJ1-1	CASSPVQGRDTEAFF	TGTGCCAGCTCACCAGTCCAGGGGAGGGACACTGAAGCTTTCTTT
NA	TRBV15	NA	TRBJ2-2	CATSRGLEGRTGELFF	TGTGCCACCAGCAGAGGATTAGAGGGTCGGACCGGGGAGCTGTTTTTT
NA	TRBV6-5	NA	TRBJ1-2	CASSFAGASGYTF	TGTGCCAGCAGTTTCGCGGGGGCTAGTGGCTACACCTTC
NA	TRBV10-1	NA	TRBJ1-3	CASSESRAGNTIYF	TGCGCCAGCAGTGAGTCGAGGGCTGGAAACACCATATATTTT
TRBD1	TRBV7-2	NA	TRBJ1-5	CASSLFPGGSNQPQHF	TGTGCCAGCAGCTTATTCCCAGGGGGTAGCAATCAGCCCCAGCATTTT
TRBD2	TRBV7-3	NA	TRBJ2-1	CASSLTGGLGEQFF	TGTGCCAGCAGCTTAACGGGGGGACTAGGGGAGCAGTTCTTC
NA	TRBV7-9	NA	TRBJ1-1	CASSERGTWGATEAFF	TGTGCCAGCAGTGAGAGGGGCACATGGGGGGCTACTGAAGCTTTCTTT
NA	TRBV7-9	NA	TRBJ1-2	CASSPGDQRLGYGYTF	TGTGCCAGCAGCCCCGGGGATCAAAGGCTCGGCTATGGCTACACCTTC
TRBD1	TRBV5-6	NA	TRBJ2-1	CASSFDRGLNEQFF	TGTGCCAGCAGCTTCGACAGGGGGCTGAATGAGCAGTTCTTC
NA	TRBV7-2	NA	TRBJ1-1	CASSAPGGRAEAFF	TGTGCCAGCAGCGCCCCGGGGGGGAGGGCTGAAGCTTTCTTT
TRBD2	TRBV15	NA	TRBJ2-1	CATSRDRTSGNNEQFF	TGTGCCACCAGCAGAGATAGAACTAGCGGAAACAATGAGCAGTTCTTC
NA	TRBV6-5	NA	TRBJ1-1	CASSYSSWVDTEAFF	TGTGCCAGCAGTTACTCTTCCTGGGTCGACACTGAAGCTTTCTTT
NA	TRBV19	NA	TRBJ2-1	CASNRVGSYNEQFF	TGTGCCAGTAACCGGGTAGGGTCATACAATGAGCAGTTCTTC
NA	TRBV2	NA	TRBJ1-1	CASSLTAMNTEAFF	TGTGCCAGCAGCCTGACAGCCATGAACACTGAAGCTTTCTTT
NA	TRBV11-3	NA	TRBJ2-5	CASSLAGAAARGRGTQYF	TGTGCCAGCAGCTTAGCGGGGGCGGCTGCGCGAGGAAGGGGGACCCAGTACTTC
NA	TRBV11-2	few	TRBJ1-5	CASSVTREQPQHF	TGTGCCAGCAGCGTAACCAGGGAGCAGCCCCAGCATTTT
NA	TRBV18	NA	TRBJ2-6	CASSPPYSGANVLTF	TGTGCCAGCTCACCACCTTACTCTGGGGCCAACGTCCTGACTTTC
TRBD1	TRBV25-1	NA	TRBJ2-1	CASSELDRENNEQFF	TGTGCCAGCAGTGAGTTGGACAGGGAGAACAATGAGCAGTTCTTC
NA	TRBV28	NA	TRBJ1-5	CASSLGSNQPQHF	TGTGCCAGCAGTTTAGGGTCCAATCAGCCCCAGCATTTT
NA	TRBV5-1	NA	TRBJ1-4	CASSSGRTTNEKLFF	TGCGCCAGCAGCTCGGGACGGACCACTAATGAAAAACTGTTTTTT
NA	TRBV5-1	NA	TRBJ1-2	CASRGDSSGYTF	TGCGCCAGCAGAGGCGACAGCTCTGGCTACACCTTC